This T cell receptor (beta chain) originates from a study of OX40 agonist ivuxolimab in advanced cancers. Study-wide points: Expanded peripheral T cells had an undetermined antigen specificity.

The protocol was immunoSEQ multiplex PCR, while the TCRdb copy is restricted to in-frame clones and leaves out a portion. The table includes fewer than 40,000 clones, about nine tenths detected once. Remarks on this clone: Its antigen is not identified.

The sample here was CD4+ or CD8+ T cells sorted from blood, taken in a trial of the OX40 agonist ivuxolimab. The receptor's source is an adult with an advanced solid tumor such as melanoma, head and neck, liver or kidney cancer.

This CDR3 reads CASSSGLARSGANVLTF. The DNA of the CDR3 is TGTGCCAGCAGTTCGGGACTAGCGCGGTCTGGGGCCAACGTCCTGACTTTC. The V call is TRBV2, the J call TRBJ2-6; 10 positions agree with TRBD2. The germline V gene encodes CDR1 SNHLY and CDR2 FYNNEI. After removal of 5 bases from V and 1 base from J, the junction contained 5 bases not matched to a gene. The CDR3 extends over 17 amino acids. The complete variable domain, with remaining parts taken from reference TRBV2 and TRBJ2-6, reads EPEVTQTPSHQVTQMGQEVILRCVPISNHLYFYWYRQILGQKVEFLVSFYNNEISEKSEIFDDQFSVERPDGSNFTLKIRSTKLEDSAMYFCASSSGLARSGANVLTFGAGSRLTVL.